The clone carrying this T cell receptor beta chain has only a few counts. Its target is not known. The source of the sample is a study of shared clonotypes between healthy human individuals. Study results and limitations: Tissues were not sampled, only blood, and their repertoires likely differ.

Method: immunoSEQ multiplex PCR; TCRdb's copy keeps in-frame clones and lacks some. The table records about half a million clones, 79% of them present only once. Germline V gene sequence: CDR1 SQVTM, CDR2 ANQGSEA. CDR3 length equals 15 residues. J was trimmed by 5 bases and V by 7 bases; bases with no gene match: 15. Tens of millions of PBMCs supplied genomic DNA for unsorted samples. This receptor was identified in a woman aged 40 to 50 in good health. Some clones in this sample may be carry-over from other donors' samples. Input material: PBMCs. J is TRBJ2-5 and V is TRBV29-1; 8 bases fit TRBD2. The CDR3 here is CSAAGGLAVGETQYF. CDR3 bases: TGCAGCGCAGCCGGCGGACTAGCAGTAGGGGAGACCCAGTACTTC.